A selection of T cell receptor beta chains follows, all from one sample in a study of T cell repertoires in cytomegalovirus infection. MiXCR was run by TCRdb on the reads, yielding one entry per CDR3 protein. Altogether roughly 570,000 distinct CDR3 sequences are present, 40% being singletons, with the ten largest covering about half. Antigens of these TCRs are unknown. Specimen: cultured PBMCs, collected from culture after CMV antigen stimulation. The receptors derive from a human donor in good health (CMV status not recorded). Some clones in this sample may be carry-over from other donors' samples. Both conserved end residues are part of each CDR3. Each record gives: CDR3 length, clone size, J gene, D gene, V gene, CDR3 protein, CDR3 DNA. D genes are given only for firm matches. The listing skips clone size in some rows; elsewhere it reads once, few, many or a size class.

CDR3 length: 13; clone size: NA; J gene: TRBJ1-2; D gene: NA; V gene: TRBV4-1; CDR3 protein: CASSQIGIYGYTF; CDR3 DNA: TGCGCCAGCAGCCAAATCGGAATCTATGGCTACACCTTC
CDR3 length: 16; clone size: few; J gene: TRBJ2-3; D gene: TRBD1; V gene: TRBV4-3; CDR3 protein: CASSQGGTGTLYTQYF; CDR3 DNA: TGCGCCAGCAGCCAAGGGGGGACAGGTACATTGTATACGCAGTATTTT
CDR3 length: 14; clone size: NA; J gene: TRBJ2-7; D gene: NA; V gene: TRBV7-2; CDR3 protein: CASSFGQPGDEQYF; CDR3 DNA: TGTGCCAGCAGCTTCGGACAGCCGGGGGACGAGCAGTACTTC
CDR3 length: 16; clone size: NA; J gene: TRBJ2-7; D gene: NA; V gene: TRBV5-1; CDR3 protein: CASSLEAGWGSYEQYF; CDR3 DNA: TGCGCCAGCAGCTTGGAGGCAGGGTGGGGCTCCTACGAGCAGTACTTC
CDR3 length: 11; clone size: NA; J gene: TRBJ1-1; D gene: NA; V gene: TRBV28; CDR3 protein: CASSSPYEAFF; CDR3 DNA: TGTGCCAGCAGTTCCCCCTATGAAGCTTTCTTT
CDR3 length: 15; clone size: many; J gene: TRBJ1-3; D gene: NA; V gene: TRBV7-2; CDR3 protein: CASSLALGTGNTIYF; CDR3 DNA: TGTGCCAGCAGCTTAGCGCTGGGGACTGGAAACACCATATATTTT
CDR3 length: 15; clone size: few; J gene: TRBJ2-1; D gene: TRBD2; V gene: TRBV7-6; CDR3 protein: CASSPRVAGAHEQFF; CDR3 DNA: TGTGCCAGCAGCCCTAGGGTAGCGGGAGCCCACGAGCAGTTCTTC
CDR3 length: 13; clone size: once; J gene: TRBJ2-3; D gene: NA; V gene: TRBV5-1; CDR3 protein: CASNAVGADTQYF; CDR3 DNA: TGCGCCAGCAACGCAGTGGGCGCAGATACGCAGTATTTT
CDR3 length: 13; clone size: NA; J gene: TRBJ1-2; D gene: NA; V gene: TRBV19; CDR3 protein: CASSMSRGHGYTF; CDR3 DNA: TGTGCCAGTAGTATGTCCAGGGGACATGGCTACACCTTC
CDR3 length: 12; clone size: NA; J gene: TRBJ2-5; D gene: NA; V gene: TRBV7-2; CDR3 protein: CASSHSPENQYF; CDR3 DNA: TGTGCCAGCAGCCACTCGCCGGAGAACCAGTACTTC
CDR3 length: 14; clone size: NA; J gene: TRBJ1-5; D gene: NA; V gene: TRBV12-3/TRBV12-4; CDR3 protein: CASSLGPALGPQHF; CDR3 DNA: TGTGCCAGCAGTTTAGGGCCGGCCTTGGGGCCCCAGCATTTT
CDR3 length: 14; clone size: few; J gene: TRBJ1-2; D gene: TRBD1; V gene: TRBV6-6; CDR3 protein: CASNGRGHLGGYTF; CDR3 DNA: TGTGCCAGCAACGGCAGGGGGCATTTGGGTGGCTACACCTTC
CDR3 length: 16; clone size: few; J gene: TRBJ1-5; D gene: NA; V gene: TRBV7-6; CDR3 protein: CASSPGILSSNQPQHF; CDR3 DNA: TGTGCCAGCAGCCCCGGGATTTTAAGTAGCAATCAGCCCCAGCATTTT
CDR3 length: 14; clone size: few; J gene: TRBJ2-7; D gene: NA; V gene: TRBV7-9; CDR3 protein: CASSEGGGSYEQYF; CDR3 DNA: TGTGCCAGCAGCGAAGGGGGAGGGAGCTACGAGCAGTACTTC
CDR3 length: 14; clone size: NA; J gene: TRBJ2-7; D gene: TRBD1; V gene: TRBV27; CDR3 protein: CASNRQGSAYEQYF; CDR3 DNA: TGTGCCAGCAACCGACAGGGGTCCGCCTACGAGCAGTACTTC
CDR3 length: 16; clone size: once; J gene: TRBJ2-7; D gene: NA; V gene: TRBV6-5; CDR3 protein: CASSGWGGVIGDEQYF; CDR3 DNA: TGTGCCAGCAGTGGCTGGGGTGGGGTCATCGGCGACGAGCAGTACTTC
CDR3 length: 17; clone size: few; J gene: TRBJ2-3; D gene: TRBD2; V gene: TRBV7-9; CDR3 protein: CASSYRVLREGRDTQYF; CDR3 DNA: TGTGCCAGCAGCTATAGGGTCTTGCGGGAGGGCCGCGATACGCAGTATTTT
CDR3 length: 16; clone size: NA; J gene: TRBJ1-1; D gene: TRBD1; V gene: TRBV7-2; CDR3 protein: CASSYGTGHGLGEAFF; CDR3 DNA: TGTGCCAGCAGCTACGGGACAGGGCACGGTTTGGGTGAAGCTTTCTTT
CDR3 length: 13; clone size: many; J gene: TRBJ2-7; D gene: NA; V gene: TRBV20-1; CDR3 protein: CSAPMGARGEQYF; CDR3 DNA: TGCAGTGCTCCTATGGGGGCCCGGGGGGAGCAGTACTTC
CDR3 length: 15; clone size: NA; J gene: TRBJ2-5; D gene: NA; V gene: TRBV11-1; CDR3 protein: CASSLTLGGQETQYF; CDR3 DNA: TGTGCCAGCAGCTTGACGCTTGGGGGGCAAGAGACCCAGTACTTC
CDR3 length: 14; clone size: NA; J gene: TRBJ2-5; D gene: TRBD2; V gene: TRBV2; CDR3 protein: CASSGTSGRKTQYF; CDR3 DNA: TGTGCCAGCAGCGGGACTAGCGGGCGGAAGACCCAGTACTTC
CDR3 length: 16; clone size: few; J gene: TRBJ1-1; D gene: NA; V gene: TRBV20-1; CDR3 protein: CSALNPLQAPNTEAFF; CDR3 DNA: TGCAGTGCCCTTAACCCATTACAGGCTCCAAACACTGAAGCTTTCTTT
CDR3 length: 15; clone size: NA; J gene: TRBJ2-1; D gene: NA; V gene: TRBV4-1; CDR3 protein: CASSRRVFGYNEQFF; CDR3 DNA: TGCGCCAGCAGCCGTCGTGTTTTCGGGTACAATGAGCAGTTCTTC
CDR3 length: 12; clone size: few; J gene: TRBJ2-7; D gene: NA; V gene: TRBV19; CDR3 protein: CASSIVGYEQYF; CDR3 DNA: TGTGCCAGTAGTATTGTCGGCTACGAGCAGTACTTC
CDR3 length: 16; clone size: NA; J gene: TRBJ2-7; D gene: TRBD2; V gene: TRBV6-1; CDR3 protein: CASSENLGGPPYEQYF; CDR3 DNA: TGTGCCAGCAGTGAAAATTTGGGAGGGCCCCCCTACGAGCAGTACTTC
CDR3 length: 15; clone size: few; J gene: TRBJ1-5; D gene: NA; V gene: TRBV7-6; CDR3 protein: CASSLGEGGNQPQHF; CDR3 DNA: TGTGCCAGCAGCTTAGGGGAAGGCGGCAATCAGCCCCAGCATTTT
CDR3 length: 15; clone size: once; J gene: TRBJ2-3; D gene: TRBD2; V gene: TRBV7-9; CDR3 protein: CASSSTSGATDTQYF; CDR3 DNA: TGTGCCAGCAGCTCGACTAGCGGGGCGACAGATACGCAGTATTTT